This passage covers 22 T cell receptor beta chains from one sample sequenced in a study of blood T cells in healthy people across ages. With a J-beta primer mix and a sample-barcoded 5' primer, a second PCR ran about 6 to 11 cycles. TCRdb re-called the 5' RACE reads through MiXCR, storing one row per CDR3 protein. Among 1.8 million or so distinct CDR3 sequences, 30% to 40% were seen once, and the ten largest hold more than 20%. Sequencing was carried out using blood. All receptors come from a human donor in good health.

The CDR3 DNA is TGTGCCAGCAGCGGGTACTTAGCGGGGAGCTACAATGAGCAGTTCTTC. Translation: CASSGYLAGSYNEQFF. The rearrangement joins TRBV3-1 to TRBJ2-1; 8 bases align to TRBD2. This CDR3 has 16 amino acids. Germline lookup yields CDR1 LGHDT and CDR2 YNNKEL (reference sequence). V dropped 5 bases and J dropped 3; count of bases not matched to a gene: 9.

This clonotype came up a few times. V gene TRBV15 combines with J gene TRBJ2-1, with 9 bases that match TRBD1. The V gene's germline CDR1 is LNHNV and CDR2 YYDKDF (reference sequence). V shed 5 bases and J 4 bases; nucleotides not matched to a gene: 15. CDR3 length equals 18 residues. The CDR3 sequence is CATSPEPGQGISYNEQFF. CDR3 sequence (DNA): TGTGCCACCAGCCCTGAGCCGGGACAGGGAATATCATACAATGAGCAGTTCTTC.

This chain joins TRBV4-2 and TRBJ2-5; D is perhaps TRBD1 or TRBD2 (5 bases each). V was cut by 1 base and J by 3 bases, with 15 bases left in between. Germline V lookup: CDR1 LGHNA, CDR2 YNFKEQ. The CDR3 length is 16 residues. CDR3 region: CASSQALGDPEETQYF. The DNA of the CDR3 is TGTGCCAGCAGCCAAGCCCTGGGGGACCCAGAAGAGACCCAGTACTTC.

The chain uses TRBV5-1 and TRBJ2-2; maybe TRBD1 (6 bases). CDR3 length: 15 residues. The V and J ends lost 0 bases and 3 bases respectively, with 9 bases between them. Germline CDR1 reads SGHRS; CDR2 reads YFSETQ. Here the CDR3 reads CASSLGGPDTGELFF. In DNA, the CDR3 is TGCGCCAGCAGCTTGGGGGGGCCTGACACCGGGGAGCTGTTTTTT.

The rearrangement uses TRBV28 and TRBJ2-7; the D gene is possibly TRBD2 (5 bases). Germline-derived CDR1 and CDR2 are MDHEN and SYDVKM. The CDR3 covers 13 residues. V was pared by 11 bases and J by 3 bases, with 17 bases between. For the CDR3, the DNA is TGTGCCGTCCAGATAGCCCGGGGCTACGAGCAGTACTTC. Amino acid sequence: CAVQIARGYEQYF. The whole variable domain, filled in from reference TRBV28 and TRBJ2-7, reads DVKVTQSSRYLVKRTGEKVFLECVQDMDHENMFWYRQDPGLGLRLIYFSYDVKMKEKGDIPEGYSVSREKKERFSLILESASTNQTSMYLCAVQIARGYEQYFGPGTRLTVT.

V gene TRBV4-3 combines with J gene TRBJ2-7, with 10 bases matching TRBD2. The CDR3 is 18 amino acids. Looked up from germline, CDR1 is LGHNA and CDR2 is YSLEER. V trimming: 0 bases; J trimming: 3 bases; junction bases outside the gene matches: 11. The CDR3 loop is CASSQEAIAGGRFYEQYF. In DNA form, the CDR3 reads TGCGCCAGCAGCCAAGAGGCGATAGCGGGGGGTCGTTTCTACGAGCAGTACTTC.

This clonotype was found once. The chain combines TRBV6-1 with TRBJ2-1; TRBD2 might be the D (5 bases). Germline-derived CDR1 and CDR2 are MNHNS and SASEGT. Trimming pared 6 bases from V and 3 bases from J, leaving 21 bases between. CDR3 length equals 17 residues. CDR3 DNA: TGTGCCAGCAGCTTGACCGGGGTCTCCTACTTCTACAATGAGCAGTTCTTC. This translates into CASSLTGVSYFYNEQFF.

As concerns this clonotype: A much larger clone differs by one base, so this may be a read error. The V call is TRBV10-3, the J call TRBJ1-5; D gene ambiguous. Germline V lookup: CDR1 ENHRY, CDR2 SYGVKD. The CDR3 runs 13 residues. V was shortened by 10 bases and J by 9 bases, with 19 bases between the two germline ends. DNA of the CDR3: TGTGCCACCGGGGTAGGTTCGGACCTGCCCCAGCATTTT. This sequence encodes CATGVGSDLPQHF.

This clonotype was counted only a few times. CDR3: CASSVGWETQYF. The CDR3, as DNA: TGTGCCAGCAGCGTAGGATGGGAGACCCAGTACTTC. J is TRBJ2-5 and V is TRBV9; D remains unclear. With 0 bases removed from V and 5 bases from J, the gap between germline ends came to 5 bases. The germline CDR1 and CDR2 sequences are SGDLS and YYNGEE. CDR3 size: 12 residues.

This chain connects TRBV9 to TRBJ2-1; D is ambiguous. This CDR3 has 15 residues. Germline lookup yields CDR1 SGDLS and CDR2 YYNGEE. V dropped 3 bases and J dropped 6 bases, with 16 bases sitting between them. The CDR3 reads CASSADLFTFNEQFF. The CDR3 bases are TGTGCCAGCAGCGCCGACCTTTTTACTTTCAATGAGCAGTTCTTC.

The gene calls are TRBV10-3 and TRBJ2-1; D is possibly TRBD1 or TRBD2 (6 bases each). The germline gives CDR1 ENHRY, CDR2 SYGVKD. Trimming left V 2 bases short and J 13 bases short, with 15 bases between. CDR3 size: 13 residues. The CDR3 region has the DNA TGTGCCATCAGTGAGAGGGGGGATCACGACCAGTTCTTC. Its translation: CAISERGDHDQFF.

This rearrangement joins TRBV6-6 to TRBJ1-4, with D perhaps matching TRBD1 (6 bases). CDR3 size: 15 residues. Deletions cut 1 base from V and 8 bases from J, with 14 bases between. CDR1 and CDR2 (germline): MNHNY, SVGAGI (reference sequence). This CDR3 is CASSYYGGLGEKLFF. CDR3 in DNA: TGTGCCAGCAGTTACTATGGGGGCCTCGGAGAAAAACTGTTTTTT.

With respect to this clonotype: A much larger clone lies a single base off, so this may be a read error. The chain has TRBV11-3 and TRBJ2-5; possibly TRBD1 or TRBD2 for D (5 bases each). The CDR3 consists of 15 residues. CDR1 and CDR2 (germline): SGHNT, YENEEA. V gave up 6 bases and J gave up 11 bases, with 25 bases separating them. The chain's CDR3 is CASSSGTEGVNEQYF. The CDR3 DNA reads TGTGCCAGCAGTTCCGGGACGGAAGGGGTCAATGAGCAGTACTTC. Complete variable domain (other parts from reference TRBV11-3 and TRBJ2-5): EAGVVQSPRYKIIEKKQPVAFWCNPISGHNTLYWYLQNLGQGPELLIRYENEEAVDDSQLPKDRFSAERLKGVDSTLKIQPAELGDSAVYLCASSSGTEGVNEQYFGPGTRLLVL.

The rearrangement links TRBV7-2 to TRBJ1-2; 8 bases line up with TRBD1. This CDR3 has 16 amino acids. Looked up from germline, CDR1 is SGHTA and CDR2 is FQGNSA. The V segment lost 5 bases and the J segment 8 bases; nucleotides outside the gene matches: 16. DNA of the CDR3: TGTGCCAGCAGCCCCGACCCACTCGCAGGGGGCGGAGGCTACACCTTC. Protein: CASSPDPLAGGGGYTF. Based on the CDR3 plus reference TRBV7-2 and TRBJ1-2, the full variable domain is GAGVSQSPSNKVTEKGKDVELRCDPISGHTALYWYRQSLGQGLEFLIYFQGNSAPDKSGLPSDRFSAERTGGSVSTLTIQRTQQEDSAVYLCASSPDPLAGGGGYTFGSGTRLTVV.

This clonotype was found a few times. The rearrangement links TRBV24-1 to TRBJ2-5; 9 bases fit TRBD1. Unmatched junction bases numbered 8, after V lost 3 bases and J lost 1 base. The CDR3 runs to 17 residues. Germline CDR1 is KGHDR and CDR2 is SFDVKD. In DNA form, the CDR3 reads TGTGCCACCAGTGATCCGGAAGGGACAGGGACCCAAGAGACCCAGTACTTC. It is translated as CATSDPEGTGTQETQYF.

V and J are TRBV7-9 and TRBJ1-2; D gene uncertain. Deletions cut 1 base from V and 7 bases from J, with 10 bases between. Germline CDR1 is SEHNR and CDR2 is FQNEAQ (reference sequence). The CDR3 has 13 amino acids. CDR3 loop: CASSLGILGGYTF. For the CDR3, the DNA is TGTGCCAGCAGCTTAGGCATCCTCGGTGGCTACACCTTC.

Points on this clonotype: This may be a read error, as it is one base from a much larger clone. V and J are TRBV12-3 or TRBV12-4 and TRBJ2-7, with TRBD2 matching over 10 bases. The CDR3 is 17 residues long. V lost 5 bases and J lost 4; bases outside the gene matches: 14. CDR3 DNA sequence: TGTGCCAGCAGTCCGGGACTAGCGAGGGGGCCAGCTTACGAGCAGTACTTC. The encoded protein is CASSPGLARGPAYEQYF.

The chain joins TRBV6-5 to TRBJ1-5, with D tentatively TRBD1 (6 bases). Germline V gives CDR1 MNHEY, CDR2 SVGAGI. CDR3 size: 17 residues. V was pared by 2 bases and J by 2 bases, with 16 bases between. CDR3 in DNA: TGTGCCAGCAGTTACAAGGGGGTAGGTGTGGGCAATCAGCCCCAGCATTTT. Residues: CASSYKGVGVGNQPQHF.

The CDR3: CASSSAEWYQETQYF. The CDR3 DNA reads TGTGCCAGCAGCTCCGCCGAGTGGTACCAAGAGACCCAGTACTTC. The rearrangement links TRBV7-9 to TRBJ2-5; no clear D. The CDR3 extends over 15 amino acids. Germline V gene sequence: CDR1 SEHNR, CDR2 FQNEAQ (reference sequence). V was trimmed by 4 bases and J by 0 bases, leaving 12 bases between them.

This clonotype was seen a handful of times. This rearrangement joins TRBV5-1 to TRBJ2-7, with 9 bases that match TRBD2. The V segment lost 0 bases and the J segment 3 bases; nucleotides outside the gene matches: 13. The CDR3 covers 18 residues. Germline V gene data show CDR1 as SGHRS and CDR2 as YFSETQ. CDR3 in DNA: TGCGCCAGCAGCTTGGCGACCCCTGGGAGCGGGGGGCTCTACGAGCAGTACTTC. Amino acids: CASSLATPGSGGLYEQYF.

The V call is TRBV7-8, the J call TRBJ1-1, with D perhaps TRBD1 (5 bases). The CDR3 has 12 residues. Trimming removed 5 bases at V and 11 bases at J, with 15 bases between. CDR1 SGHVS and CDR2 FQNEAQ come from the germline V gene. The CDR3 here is CASSQTRAAAFF. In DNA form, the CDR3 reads TGTGCCAGCAGCCAGACCAGGGCCGCGGCTTTCTTT.

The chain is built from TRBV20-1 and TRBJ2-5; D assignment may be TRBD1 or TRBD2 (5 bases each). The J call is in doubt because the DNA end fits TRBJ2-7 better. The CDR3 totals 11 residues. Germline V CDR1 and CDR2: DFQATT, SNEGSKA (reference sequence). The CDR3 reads CSPLGEYEQYF. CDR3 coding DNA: TGCAGCCCTTTGGGGGAATACGAGCAGTACTTC.